The 24 T cell receptor beta chains below were found in one sample sequenced in a study of CD8 T cells in ankylosing spondylitis. TCRdb called the 5' RACE reads again in MiXCR, with one record for every CDR3 protein. The profile covers roughly 260,000 distinct CDR3 sequences, with around 20% appearing a single time and about 8% taken by the ten largest. Sequencing was done on a sample of blood, either unsorted or a sorted T cell fraction (not recorded which). These receptors all come from a male donor with ankylosing spondylitis or in good health (not recorded which).

This clonotype was counted a few times. The chain joins TRBV12-3 or TRBV12-4 to TRBJ2-5; D not resolved. Trimming left V 6 bases short and J 0 bases short, with 11 bases between. CDR3 length equals 14 residues. Here the CDR3 DNA reads TGTGCCAGCAGCCAGACCGTGTACCAAGAGACCCAGTACTTC. It codes for CASSQTVYQETQYF.

This clonotype was seen at least ten times. CDR3 sequence (DNA): TGTGCCAGCAGTGACCGGACAGGGGGCCGGGATGGCTACACCTTC. It yields the protein CASSDRTGGRDGYTF. The chain employs TRBV25-1 and TRBJ1-2, with 11 bases matching TRBD1. The V and J ends lost 3 bases and 6 bases, in that order; junction bases with no gene match: 6. The CDR3 runs 15 residues. CDR1 is MGHDK and CDR2 is SYGVNS in the germline V gene.

This clonotype has a count of ten or more. The rearrangement links TRBV7-2 to TRBJ1-3; possible D gene TRBD1, 5 bases. The germline V gene has CDR1 SGHTA and CDR2 FQGNSA. The CDR3 extends over 16 amino acids. V dropped 1 base and J dropped 0 bases, with 10 bases sitting between them. This CDR3 is CASSLDPGLSGNTIYF. The DNA of the CDR3 is TGTGCCAGCAGCTTAGATCCAGGGCTCTCTGGAAACACCATATATTTT. Looking up the rest from reference TRBV7-2 and TRBJ1-3 gives the full variable domain: GAGVSQSPSNKVTEKGKDVELRCDPISGHTALYWYRQSLGQGLEFLIYFQGNSAPDKSGLPSDRFSAERTGGSVSTLTIQRTQQEDSAVYLCASSLDPGLSGNTIYFGEGSWLTVV.

The chain uses TRBV7-9 and TRBJ2-2, with D perhaps TRBD2 (6 bases). Trimming pared 1 base from V and 7 bases from J, leaving 13 bases between. Germline CDR1 SEHNR, CDR2 FQNEAQ (reference sequence). This CDR3 is built from 15 residues. The DNA of the CDR3 is TGTGCCAGCAGCTTAGTAGCGGCTCAAGGCGGGGAGCTGTTTTTT. It is translated as CASSLVAAQGGELFF.

The chain joins TRBV5-1 to TRBJ2-5; the D is unclear. Trimming cost V 0 bases and J 1 base, with 10 bases left between them. There are 15 residues in the CDR3. Germline lookup yields CDR1 SGHRS and CDR2 YFSETQ. The CDR3 is CASSLVTVTQETQYF. For the CDR3, the DNA is TGCGCCAGCAGCTTGGTAACAGTGACCCAAGAGACCCAGTACTTC.

The V gene is TRBV5-1, the J gene TRBJ2-1, with D tentatively TRBD2 (6 bases). V was cut by 0 bases and J by 3 bases, with 10 bases left in between. The CDR3 spans 15 residues. Germline V gene sequence: CDR1 SGHRS, CDR2 YFSETQ. CDR3: CASSLVRDSYNEQFF. Here the CDR3 DNA reads TGCGCCAGCAGCTTGGTGCGGGATAGCTACAATGAGCAGTTCTTC.

J is TRBJ2-2 and V is TRBV5-1; possible D gene TRBD2, 7 bases. The CDR3 has 16 residues. Germline CDR1 reads SGHRS; CDR2 reads YFSETQ. V dropped 6 bases and J dropped 5 bases, with 20 bases sitting between them. CDR3 in DNA: TGCGCCAGCACCCCCCGGGGAGGGGGAACGACCGGGGAGCTGTTTTTT. It codes for CASTPRGGGTTGELFF.

This clonotype was seen more than once but under ten times. The rearrangement links TRBV24-1 to TRBJ2-1; tentative D call: TRBD2 (6 bases). The V end lost 7 bases, the J end lost 4 bases, and 10 bases lay between the germline ends. The V gene's germline CDR1 is KGHDR and CDR2 SFDVKD. CDR3 length: 13 residues. In DNA, the CDR3 is TGTGCCACCAGCAAGGGAGGTTACAATGAGCAGTTCTTC. This sequence encodes CATSKGGYNEQFF.

This clonotype was seen many times. This rearrangement joins TRBV6-1 to TRBJ1-4; D may be TRBD1 (5 bases). This CDR3 is built from 15 residues. Between the trimmed V and J ends, which lost 7 bases and 1 base, there was a span of 13 bases. The germline V gene encodes CDR1 MNHNS and CDR2 SASEGT. The CDR3 region is CASTPRGRTNEKLFF. The DNA for the CDR3 is TGTGCCAGCACCCCTAGGGGCAGAACTAATGAAAAACTGTTTTTT.

Only a few counts were recorded for this clonotype. This chain links TRBV20-1 with TRBJ1-5, with D perhaps TRBD1 (6 bases). Germline V gene sequence: CDR1 DFQATT, CDR2 SNEGSKA (reference sequence). This CDR3 region has 14 residues. The germline V and J ends were trimmed by 2 bases and 3 bases, with 11 bases remaining between them. This CDR3 is CSARQGSTNQPQHF. DNA for the CDR3: TGCAGTGCTAGACAGGGGAGTACCAATCAGCCCCAGCATTTT.

The genes are TRBV4-1 and TRBJ2-1; D not certain. Germline loops: CDR1 MGHRA, CDR2 YSYEKL. The CDR3 is 15 amino acids. V was shortened by 4 bases and J by 7 bases, with 17 bases between the two germline ends. CDR3 in DNA: TGCGCCAGCAGCCCATACTCGACAAGGTCGAATGAGCAGTTCTTC. Translated, it gives CASSPYSTRSNEQFF.

The CDR3 DNA reads TGTGCCAGCAGCTTATACGGCGGGAGGTTCACCGGGGAGCTGTTTTTT. This encodes CASSLYGGRFTGELFF. The chain couples TRBV7-2 to TRBJ2-2, with 8 bases lining up with TRBD2. There are 16 residues in the CDR3. In germline, CDR1 is SGHTA, CDR2 FQGNSA. Trimming removed 2 bases from V and 4 bases from J; junction bases left unmatched: 6.

This chain joins TRBV10-3 and TRBJ1-6; no clear D gene. Trimming shortened V by 10 bases and J by 5 bases, and 12 bases separated the two germline ends. Germline-derived CDR1 and CDR2 are ENHRY and SYGVKD. The CDR3 contains 13 residues. The CDR3 loop reads CATKTQDNSPLHF. CDR3 bases: TGTGCCACCAAGACACAAGATAATTCACCCCTCCACTTT.

J is TRBJ1-5 and V is TRBV28, with D possibly TRBD1 on 5 matching bases. The germline V gene encodes CDR1 MDHEN and CDR2 SYDVKM. The CDR3 has 17 amino acids. Trimming cost V 6 bases and J 1 base, with 19 bases left between them. For the CDR3, the DNA is TGTGCCAGCAGCCAGGGTTGGGGGGAAGGAAGCAATCAGCCCCAGCATTTT. It encodes CASSQGWGEGSNQPQHF. Full variable domain (rest looked up from reference TRBV28 and TRBJ1-5): DVKVTQSSRYLVKRTGEKVFLECVQDMDHENMFWYRQDPGLGLRLIYFSYDVKMKEKGDIPEGYSVSREKKERFSLILESASTNQTSMYLCASSQGWGEGSNQPQHFGDGTRLSIL.

The sample holds a few counts of this clonotype. The chain uses TRBV28 and TRBJ2-7; maybe TRBD1 (6 bases). The CDR3 spans 16 residues. The V gene lost 2 bases and the J gene lost 0 bases, with 14 bases spanning the gap. CDR1 is MDHEN and CDR2 is SYDVKM in the germline V gene. CDR3: CASSLTGTGSSYEQYV. The CDR3 DNA reads TGTGCCAGCAGTTTAACAGGGACGGGGAGCTCCTACGAGCAGTACGTC.

This clonotype was counted at least ten times. The rearrangement uses TRBV5-8 and TRBJ1-5; no clear D gene. Germline V CDR1 and CDR2: SGHTS, YDEGEE. This CDR3 has 14 residues. With 1 base removed from V and 2 bases from J, the gap between germline ends came to 7 bases. The CDR3 coding sequence is TGTGCCAGCAGCTTGTATGGGGGCAATCAGCCCCAGCATTTT. Its translation: CASSLYGGNQPQHF.

The count of this clonotype is one. Just one base apart from a much larger clone, this may be a read error. This rearrangement joins TRBV27 to TRBJ1-1, with a tentative D call TRBD1 (6 bases). The CDR3 is 15 residues long. Germline loops: CDR1 MNHEY, CDR2 SMNVEV (reference sequence). The CDR3 DNA reads TGTGTCAGCAGTTTAGGGGGAGGGCTGAACACTGAAGCTTTCTTT. It translates to CVSSLGGGLNTEAFF.

The chain recombines TRBV20-1 with TRBJ1-2, with D tentatively TRBD1 (6 bases). CDR3 length: 13 residues. The germline V gene has CDR1 DFQATT and CDR2 SNEGSKA (reference sequence). V was clipped by 3 bases and J by 0 bases, with 8 bases between them. The CDR3 coding sequence is TGCAGTGCTAGGGACAGCCCTAACTATGGCTACACCTTC. Translation: CSARDSPNYGYTF.

The chain joins TRBV15 to TRBJ2-1; TRBD2 matches 8 bases. Losses at the gene ends were 2 bases for V and 7 bases for J; bases not matched to a gene: 7. Germline CDR1 LNHNV, CDR2 YYDKDF (reference sequence). This CDR3 is built from 15 residues. In nucleotides, the CDR3 is TGTGCCACCAGCAGACTTAGCGGGAACTCGAATGAGCAGTTCTTC. This translates into CATSRLSGNSNEQFF.

The chain employs TRBV12-3 or TRBV12-4 and TRBJ2-6; D is unclear. The CDR3 contains 12 residues. V lost 10 bases to trimming and J lost 3 bases, with 7 bases between them. This CDR3 is CATIDGANVLTF. Written as DNA, the CDR3 is TGTGCCACCATCGATGGGGCCAACGTCCTGACTTTC.

The chain joins TRBV6-1 to TRBJ2-1; perhaps TRBD1 as D (5 bases). Germline V lookup: CDR1 MNHNS, CDR2 SASEGT. The CDR3 contains 18 residues. V lost 6 bases to trimming and J lost 8 bases, with 29 bases between them. CDR3 coding DNA: TGTGCCAGCAGGCCCCGCTTCAGGGCCCTTGCCCTCGTGGATGAGCAGTTCTTC. Translated, it gives CASRPRFRALALVDEQFF.

This clonotype appeared a few times. V and J are TRBV4-2 and TRBJ1-2, with a tentative D call TRBD1 (5 bases). This CDR3 is built from 17 residues. Germline V gene lookup returns CDR1 LGHNA and CDR2 YNFKEQ. V gave up 0 bases and J gave up 2 bases, with 16 bases separating them. The CDR3 DNA reads as TGTGCCAGCAGCCAAGATCCGGGCCGGGGGGGAAACTATGGCTACACCTTC. It codes for CASSQDPGRGGNYGYTF.

This clonotype was recorded many times. The chain has TRBV5-1 and TRBJ2-2, with unresolved D. The V gene lost 4 bases and the J gene lost 5 bases, with 12 bases spanning the gap. The CDR3 covers 14 residues. The germline CDR1 and CDR2 sequences are SGHRS and YFSETQ. This CDR3 reads CASSPVSQTGELFF. The CDR3 nucleotides are TGCGCCAGCAGCCCGGTGTCCCAAACCGGGGAGCTGTTTTTT.

The chain links TRBV6-2 or TRBV6-3 to TRBJ2-3; TRBD2 might be the D (5 bases). CDR1 and CDR2 from the germline V gene are MNHEY and SVGEGT. The CDR3 loop spans 15 amino acids. V was clipped by 0 bases and J by 2 bases, with 9 bases between them. Here the CDR3 DNA reads TGTGCCAGCAGTTACTCGGGAGAATCCACAGATACGCAGTATTTT. Encoded protein: CASSYSGESTDTQYF.